The 31 T cell receptor beta chains presented below share a single source sample, sequenced in a study of cytomegalovirus exposure and HLA in healthy donors. TCRdb's table, derived via immunoSEQ multiplex PCR, lists solely in-frame clones and lacks some. Counted here are fewer than 85,000 clones, roughly 90% occurring once; the ten biggest clones make up roughly 3.8%. Specimen: PBMCs. These receptor sequences come from a woman between 18 and 30 years old in good health and CMV-seropositive.

V usage is TRBV7-6 and J usage is TRBJ2-2; D is unresolved. V lost 5 bases, J lost 7 bases, and 11 bases lay in between. Germline loops: CDR1 SGHVS, CDR2 FNYEAQ. This CDR3 has 13 residues. The CDR3 bases are TGTGCCAGCAGCAATACTTTTGGCGGGGAGCTGTTTTTT. It yields the protein CASSNTFGGELFF. The variable domain in full, completed from reference TRBV7-6 and TRBJ2-2, reads GAGVSQSPRYKVTKRGQDVALRCDPISGHVSLYWYRQALGQGPEFLTYFNYEAQQDKSGLPNDRFSAERPEGSISTLTIQRTEQRDSAMYRCASSNTFGGELFFGEGSRLTVL.

This clone was observed a single time. V gene TRBV28 combines with J gene TRBJ2-7; D not certain. The V end was cut by 5 bases, the J end by 4 bases, with 6 bases between. The CDR3 extends over 11 amino acids. The germline CDR1 and CDR2 sequences are MDHEN and SYDVKM. DNA for the CDR3: TGTGCCAGCAGTCCCCAGTACGAGCAGTACTTC. Protein: CASSPQYEQYF.

J is TRBJ2-7 and V is TRBV30; 8 bases match TRBD1. This CDR3 has 11 amino acids. The germline V gene encodes CDR1 GTSNPN and CDR2 SVGIG (reference sequence). After removal of 5 bases from V and 4 bases from J, the junction contained 1 base not matched to a gene. The CDR3, as DNA: TGTGCCTGGGACAGGGGATACGAGCAGTACTTC. Protein product: CAWDRGYEQYF.

CDR3 DNA sequence: TGTGCCAGCAGTGTCAGAGGACAGGGGAAGTTTTTTAACACTGAAGCTTTCTTT. It specifies CASSVRGQGKFFNTEAFF. The chain couples TRBV6-1 to TRBJ1-1; TRBD1 aligns across 9 bases. This CDR3 has 18 amino acids. The V gene end was trimmed by 4 bases and the J gene end by 2 bases; junction bases not matched to a gene: 14. The V gene's germline CDR1 is MNHNS and CDR2 SASEGT.

The genes are TRBV2 and TRBJ2-2, with a tentative D call TRBD1 (6 bases). V was shortened by 8 bases and J by 6 bases, with 16 bases between the two germline ends. Germline values: CDR1 SNHLY, CDR2 FYNNEI. This CDR3 region has 14 residues. The CDR3 is CASRTEGIPGELFF. As DNA, the CDR3 is TGTGCCAGCCGGACAGAAGGCATTCCCGGGGAGCTGTTTTTT.

The table lists this clone with a few counts. The chain recombines TRBV4-3 with TRBJ2-1; 8 bases match TRBD1. The CDR3 has 16 amino acids. Germline V CDR1 and CDR2: LGHNA, YSLEER. The trim removed 0 bases at V and 4 bases at J, leaving 5 bases unmatched. The CDR3 DNA sequence: TGCGCCAGCAGCCAAGATGCAGGGGGCCCTTACAATGAGCAGTTCTTC. It specifies CASSQDAGGPYNEQFF.

Here the CDR3 reads CAGYLDSTSRGTGELFF. In nucleotides, the CDR3 is TGTGCCGGGTACCTTGACAGCACCTCCCGCGGCACCGGGGAGCTGTTTTTT. The J gene is TRBJ2-2, the V gene TRBV7-9, with D tentatively TRBD1 (5 bases). This CDR3 region has 17 residues. CDR1 and CDR2 (germline): SEHNR, FQNEAQ (reference sequence). Trimming left V 11 bases short and J 4 bases short, with 26 bases between.

The chain joins TRBV28 to TRBJ1-4; 7 nucleotides match TRBD1. The junction had 8 bases not matched to a gene; V was cut back by 4 bases and J by 6 bases. Per the germline V gene, CDR1 is MDHEN and CDR2 is SYDVKM. There are 15 residues in the CDR3. The CDR3 DNA is TGTGCCAGCAGTTCATCAGCAGGGGGAGATGAAAAACTGTTTTTT. Amino acid sequence: CASSSSAGGDEKLFF.

The chain carries TRBV30 and TRBJ1-6; D gene uncertain. The V end lost 5 bases, the J end lost 3 bases, and 8 bases lay between the germline ends. Looked up from germline, CDR1 is GTSNPN and CDR2 is SVGIG (reference sequence). This CDR3 has 13 residues. Here the CDR3 DNA reads TGTGCCTGGGGAGACTTCTATAATTCACCCCTCCACTTT. As protein: CAWGDFYNSPLHF.

V is TRBV7-2 and J is TRBJ2-1; 9 nucleotides match TRBD2. Germline V CDR1 and CDR2: SGHTA, FQGNSA. With V trimmed by 5 bases and J by 2 bases, 13 bases remained unmatched. This CDR3 comprises 18 residues. CDR3 DNA sequence: TGTGCCAGCAGCCCAGGACTAGCGAGTACTTTTACCTACAATGAGCAGTTCTTC. It encodes CASSPGLASTFTYNEQFF.

This chain connects TRBV27 to TRBJ2-1; D is perhaps TRBD1 (5 bases). Germline V gene data show CDR1 as MNHEY and CDR2 as SMNVEV (reference sequence). V was trimmed by 3 bases and J by 16 bases, leaving 19 bases between them. The CDR3 sequence is 13 residues long. CDR3 bases: TGTGCCAGCAGTTTCTCAACCGGACAAGATAAATTCTTC. It encodes CASSFSTGQDKFF.

This chain connects TRBV21-1 to TRBJ1-2. TRBV21-1 is reported as a pseudogene. The CDR3 totals 21 residues. CDR3 nucleotides: TGTGCCAGCAGCCAAGGGGTTTTCGGGGGACCGCCCCTCTACGGCAACTATGGCTACACCTTC. It encodes CASSQGVFGGPPLYGNYGYTF.

This clone was found once. The chain has TRBV14 and TRBJ2-5; weak D call: TRBD2 (5 bases). V gave up 2 bases and J gave up 2 bases, with 15 bases separating them. The germline CDR1 and CDR2 sequences are SGHDN and FVKESK. This CDR3 is 16 amino acids long. CDR3 region: CASSQSSGRIQETQYF. CDR3 DNA: TGTGCCAGCAGCCAATCATCGGGGAGAATACAAGAGACCCAGTACTTC.

This clone was observed once. At one of its ends the junction is not consistent with the germline gene, which may arise from a read error. The chain recombines TRBV7-7 with TRBJ2-1, with TRBD2 identical over 11 bases. The CDR3 sequence is 15 residues long. In germline, CDR1 is SSHAT, CDR2 FNYEAQ (reference sequence). CDR3: CASSPGLAEYNEQFF. As DNA, the CDR3 is TGTGCTAGCAGCCCGGGACTAGCGGAATACAATGAACAGTTCTTC.

This chain links TRBV19 with TRBJ2-7, with 13 bases lining up with TRBD2. The ends lost 5 bases at V and 6 bases at J; junction bases unmatched: 7. This CDR3 has 15 residues. Per germline, CDR1 LNHDA and CDR2 SQIVND (reference sequence). In DNA form, the CDR3 reads TGTGCCAGTAGTGCCCGGACTAGCGGGAGCCGCGAGCAGTACTTC. This codes for CASSARTSGSREQYF.

The CDR3 here is CASSQGMGSPLHF. The DNA for the CDR3 is TGTGCCAGTTCACAGGGGATGGGCTCACCCCTCCACTTT. The rearrangement links TRBV27 to TRBJ1-6; 7 positions match TRBD1. Germline assignment: CDR1 MNHEY and CDR2 SMNVEV (reference sequence). The CDR3 totals 13 residues. Trimming took 9 bases from V and 10 from J; bases not matched to a gene: 9.

The rearrangement joins TRBV6-5 to TRBJ2-5, with D tentatively TRBD1 (6 bases). Germline CDR1 MNHEY, CDR2 SVGAGI. With 6 bases removed from V and 5 bases from J, the gap between germline ends came to 19 bases. The CDR3 totals 15 residues. CDR3 coding DNA: TGTGCCAGCAGCCTGTCGGCGGGTCAGGGGGAGACCCAGTACTTC. The encoded protein is CASSLSAGQGETQYF.

The CDR3 spells CASKEQASGRISKNIQYF. In nucleotides, the CDR3 is TGTGCCAGCAAGGAGCAGGCTAGCGGGAGGATTTCCAAAAACATTCAGTACTTC. This chain joins TRBV2 and TRBJ2-4; 11 bases agree with TRBD2. The germline V gene encodes CDR1 SNHLY and CDR2 FYNNEI. The V segment lost 7 bases and the J segment 2 bases; nucleotides outside the gene matches: 13. The CDR3 extends over 18 amino acids.

This chain connects TRBV6-5 to TRBJ2-5; 7 nucleotides line up with TRBD1. V lost 2 bases to trimming and J lost 3 bases; unmatched junction nucleotides: 3. CDR3 length: 14 amino acids. Germline CDR1 is MNHEY and CDR2 is SVGAGI. The CDR3 is CASSYRDSKETQYF. Written as DNA, the CDR3 is TGTGCCAGCAGTTACCGGGACAGTAAAGAGACCCAGTACTTC.

This chain joins TRBV11-3 and TRBJ2-7; a possible D gene is TRBD2 (6 bases). This CDR3 spans 15 amino acids. The ends were cut back, 3 bases at V and 6 bases at J, with 18 bases in the middle. Germline CDR1 reads SGHNT; CDR2 reads YENEEA. CDR3 residues: CASSFRRADFFEQYF. The CDR3, as DNA: TGTGCCAGCAGCTTCCGGAGGGCGGATTTCTTCGAGCAGTACTTC.

V usage is TRBV11-1 and J usage is TRBJ1-1, with TRBD1 identical over 9 bases. Germline V gene lookup returns CDR1 SGHAT and CDR2 FQDESV (reference sequence). CDR3 length: 14 amino acids. The V segment lost 5 bases and the J segment 1 base; nucleotides outside the gene matches: 2. DNA for the CDR3: TGTGCCAGCAGCCCGGGACAGGGGAACACTGAAGCTTTCTTT. This codes for CASSPGQGNTEAFF.

The chain couples TRBV18 to TRBJ1-2; TRBD1 matches at 8 bases. Germline loops: CDR1 KGHSH, CDR2 LQKENI. The V segment lost 0 bases and the J segment 7 bases; nucleotides outside the gene matches: 7. There are 15 residues in the CDR3. CDR3 sequence reads: CASSPPSDRVGGYTF. As DNA, the CDR3 is TGTGCCAGCTCACCACCGTCGGACAGGGTGGGTGGCTACACCTTC.

The rearrangement links TRBV29-1 to TRBJ1-1; possible D gene TRBD1, 6 bases. Trimming shortened V by 7 bases and J by 6 bases, and 18 bases separated the two germline ends. The CDR3 sequence is 13 residues long. The germline gives CDR1 SQVTM, CDR2 ANQGSEA. CDR3 bases: TGCAGCGCAAACCCTAAACAGGGCGCTGAAGCTTTCTTT. Its translation: CSANPKQGAEAFF.

This sequence joins TRBV6-5 and TRBJ1-2; 9 positions match TRBD1. The CDR3 has 11 residues. V shed 5 bases and J 14 bases; nucleotides not matched to a gene: 6. CDR1 MNHEY and CDR2 SVGAGI come from the germline V gene. Written as DNA, the CDR3 is TGTGCCAGCAGTAGGACAGGGGACCTTACCTTC. Its protein is CASSRTGDLTF.

The rearrangement joins TRBV25-1 to TRBJ2-3; 8 nucleotides match TRBD2. Germline V gene sequence: CDR1 MGHDK, CDR2 SYGVNS. The CDR3 is made up of 16 amino acids. J lost 3 bases, V lost 11 bases, and 16 bases had no gene match. The CDR3 bases are TGTGCCCGGGGGGGGCCGGAAAAAGGTCTTACAGATACGCAGTATTTT. Translated, it gives CARGGPEKGLTDTQYF.

This clone was observed a single time. The rearrangement links TRBV4-1 to TRBJ2-7; 9 bases match TRBD2. V trimming: 3 bases; J trimming: 7 bases; junction bases outside the gene matches: 19. Germline CDR1 reads MGHRA; CDR2 reads YSYEKL. The CDR3 spans 18 residues. DNA of the CDR3: TGCGCCAGCAGCCAGACCGGAGACGGTAGCGGGAGACCGTCTGAGCAGTACTTC. This codes for CASSQTGDGSGRPSEQYF.

V usage is TRBV28 and J usage is TRBJ2-7; D is perhaps TRBD1 (5 bases). CDR3 length equals 13 residues. Germline CDR1 MDHEN, CDR2 SYDVKM. V was shortened by 4 bases and J by 4 bases, with 11 bases between the two germline ends. CDR3 DNA: TGTGCCAGCAGTTCCGGTCAGGGTTACGAGCAGTACTTC. Amino acid sequence: CASSSGQGYEQYF. Complete variable domain (other parts from reference TRBV28 and TRBJ2-7): DVKVTQSSRYLVKRTGEKVFLECVQDMDHENMFWYRQDPGLGLRLIYFSYDVKMKEKGDIPEGYSVSREKKERFSLILESASTNQTSMYLCASSSGQGYEQYFGPGTRLTVT.

This clone was seen a single time. V and J are TRBV30 and TRBJ2-7; D is undetermined. V shed 1 base and J shed 4 bases, with 8 bases lying between them. This CDR3 comprises 12 residues. The germline V gene encodes CDR1 GTSNPN and CDR2 SVGIG (reference sequence). CDR3 coding DNA: TGTGCCTGGAGTGATGACATGTACGAGCAGTACTTC. Protein product: CAWSDDMYEQYF.

This rearrangement joins TRBV4-1 to TRBJ1-1; tentative D call: TRBD1 (5 bases). The CDR3 extends over 16 amino acids. Trimming pared 1 base from V and 0 bases from J, leaving 12 bases between. Germline lookup yields CDR1 MGHRA and CDR2 YSYEKL. DNA of the CDR3: TGCGCCAGCAGCCAAGGACAGATATTCATGAACACTGAAGCTTTCTTT. It encodes CASSQGQIFMNTEAFF.

The chain combines TRBV2 with TRBJ2-7; the D is unclear. The CDR3 totals 15 residues. V was trimmed by 3 bases and J by 3 bases, leaving 15 bases between them. Per the germline V gene, CDR1 is SNHLY and CDR2 is FYNNEI. The CDR3 nucleotides are TGTGCCAGCAGTGAGGGCTCCTATCAAGTCTACGAGCAGTACTTC. Translated, it gives CASSEGSYQVYEQYF. Variable domain in full (rest from reference TRBV2 and TRBJ2-7): EPEVTQTPSHQVTQMGQEVILRCVPISNHLYFYWYRQILGQKVEFLVSFYNNEISEKSEIFDDQFSVERPDGSNFTLKIRSTKLEDSAMYFCASSEGSYQVYEQYFGPGTRLTVT.

The chain carries TRBV4-3 and TRBJ2-3; 10 bases align to TRBD2. CDR1 and CDR2 from the germline V gene are LGHNA and YSLEER. The junction had 11 bases not matched to a gene; V was cut back by 4 bases and J by 4 bases. The CDR3 consists of 17 residues. CDR3: CASSPDLQRGGSDTQYF. CDR3 DNA: TGCGCCAGCAGCCCCGACCTGCAGCGGGGGGGATCAGATACGCAGTATTTT.